Listed below are T cell receptor beta chains from one sample, sequenced in a study of control samples from healthy donors and cancer patients. Produced via immunoSEQ multiplex PCR; TCRdb's table is partial and in-frame only. The sample holds more than 50,000 clones; 88% are singletons and the top ten take roughly 3.8%. Sequencing was carried out using blood. The receptors were sampled from a man aged 45-65 years in good health. The conserved cysteine and the conserved F or W are not part of the CDR3 here.

V	J	CDR3
TRBV6-2/TRBV6-3	TRBJ1-6	ASSYDSRSPLH
TRBV9	TRBJ1-1	ASSPRGGENTEAF
TRBV11-2	TRBJ2-2	ASSNTGGNTGELF
TRBV24-1	TRBJ2-1	ATSDLDGLEQF
TRBV28	TRBJ2-3	ASSLPALGKFTGTASTDTQY
TRBV12-3/TRBV12-4	TRBJ2-1	AITVAGLSEQF
TRBV9	TRBJ2-2	ASSVRLAGRGNTGELF
TRBV7-2	TRBJ2-7	ASSLALEQY
TRBV28	TRBJ1-2	ASRPGQGYGYT
TRBV7-8	TRBJ1-1	ASSSTVNTEAF
TRBV11-2	TRBJ1-1	ASSLMGRGIFDTEAF
TRBV6-2/TRBV6-3	TRBJ2-5	ASSYWGEETQY
TRBV10-2	TRBJ1-4	ASSDTVKLF
TRBV18	TRBJ2-1	ASSPRLAGGYNEQF
TRBV6-1	TRBJ2-5	ASSDRPGGETQY
TRBV5-5	TRBJ2-3	ASSMTPASTDTQY
TRBV13	TRBJ2-7	ASSFVSLGQGLSYEQY
TRBV15	TRBJ1-3	ATSYPRNTIY
TRBV28	TRBJ1-1	ASSVGTGRLEAF
TRBV18	TRBJ1-2	ASSPPVADYGYT
TRBV5-1	TRBJ2-3	ASSLSPTDTQY
TRBV4-2	TRBJ2-3	ASSQAGGRPADTQY
TRBV28	TRBJ2-1	ASSLSAGFNYGEQF
TRBV28	TRBJ2-3	ASSLWGNADTQY
TRBV11-2	TRBJ2-1	ASRRKDTNEQF
TRBV28	TRBJ2-3	ASSLVRQILVTDTQY
TRBV27	TRBJ1-2	ASSTGTGYGYT
TRBV9	TRBJ2-1	ASSVSGRAVNEQF
TRBV29-1	TRBJ1-2	SVNRGSGGYT
TRBV19	TRBJ1-4	ASSMVTGRNEKLF
TRBV27	TRBJ1-4	ASSLQENEKLF
TRBV6-6	TRBJ1-2	ASSPSMYGYT
TRBV4-1	TRBJ2-5	ASSQDKWQGIGETQY
TRBV12-3/TRBV12-4	TRBJ1-2	ASSFTGDYGYT
TRBV5-1	TRBJ1-5	ASSSGQGNQPQH
TRBV27	TRBJ1-5	ASSPGTGGRQPQH
TRBV29-1	TRBJ1-2	SVDRDRDYGYT
TRBV5-1	TRBJ2-2	ASSSGQGSTGELF
TRBV9	TRBJ2-1	ASSVEGVGEQF
TRBV6-5	TRBJ2-7	ASSFGPETEQY
TRBV27	TRBJ2-2	ASSLSGDGELF
TRBV6-6	TRBJ2-5	ASRQAGGPGETQY
TRBV9	TRBJ2-1	ASSATSFDYNEQF
TRBV6-4	TRBJ1-1	ASSDGGGSTEAF
TRBV28	TRBJ2-5	ASSPAPGQGTGRETQY
TRBV6-1	TRBJ2-2	ASSELAGITGELF
TRBV24-1	TRBJ2-2	ATSDLGGKGTGELF